Listed below are T cell receptor beta chains from one sample, sequenced in a study of cytomegalovirus exposure and HLA in healthy donors. Using immunoSEQ multiplex PCR, the repertoire was profiled, and TCRdb retains in-frame clones only, with some absent. The sample spans 200,000 or so clones; the ten largest clones claim 0.95% to 1.3%. The sequencing input was PBMCs. The origin of the receptors is a girl aged 2-10 years in good health and CMV-seropositive. Both conserved end residues are part of each CDR3. Each record gives: CDR3 protein, CDR3 DNA, V gene, J gene, D gene, CDR3 length. The D gene is left open where the match is weak.

CASSGTAQGNTGELFF,TGTGCCAGCAGTGGTACGGCTCAGGGGAACACCGGGGAGCTGTTTTTT,TRBV25-1,TRBJ2-2,NA,16
CASSPRNRGRTTF,TGTGCCAGCAGTCCCCGGAACAGGGGGCGCACAACCTTC,TRBV28,TRBJ1-2,TRBD1,13
CASSLRAGVFRELFF,TGTGCCAGCAGTTTAAGAGCGGGAGTTTTTCGGGAGCTGTTTTTT,TRBV28,TRBJ2-2,TRBD2,15
CASSLFSGSAGDTQYF,TGTGCCAGCAGTTTATTTAGCGGGAGTGCGGGAGATACGCAGTATTTT,TRBV28,TRBJ2-3,TRBD2,16
CASRTQGLGNTIYF,TGTGCCAGCAGGACACAGGGCCTCGGAAACACCATATATTTT,TRBV28,TRBJ1-3,NA,14
CASSQSHTGGEQYF,TGTGCCAGCAGCCAATCTCACACAGGGGGCGAGCAGTACTTC,TRBV4-2,TRBJ2-7,TRBD1,14
CASSFRDSRQETQYF,TGTGCCAGCAGCTTTCGGGACTCTCGACAAGAGACCCAGTACTTC,TRBV7-8,TRBJ2-5,NA,15
CASSHRLAWNTGELFF,TGTGCCAGCAGCCATAGACTAGCATGGAACACCGGGGAGCTGTTTTTT,TRBV7-2,TRBJ2-2,TRBD2,16
CASSLSGRFGEGYGYTF,TGTGCCAGCAGTTTATCGGGGAGATTCGGGGAAGGCTATGGCTACACCTTC,TRBV27,TRBJ1-2,NA,17
CASRQGARGYTF,TGTGCCAGCAGGCAGGGGGCGCGTGGCTACACCTTC,TRBV27,TRBJ1-2,TRBD1,12
CASSQAVRIQGSDGYTF,TGTGCCAGCAGCCAAGCTGTACGGATACAGGGGTCGGATGGCTACACCTTC,TRBV14,TRBJ1-2,TRBD1,17
CASSTRDIPPSLQETQYF,TGTGCCAGCAGTACCCGGGACATCCCCCCGAGCCTTCAAGAGACCCAGTACTTC,TRBV2,TRBJ2-5,NA,18
CASSVLADTDTQYF,TGTGCCAGCAGTGTATTGGCGGACACAGATACGCAGTATTTT,TRBV2,TRBJ2-3,NA,14
CASSLIQRGVNEQFF,TGCGCCAGCAGCTTGATCCAGCGGGGTGTCAATGAGCAGTTCTTC,TRBV5-1,TRBJ2-1,TRBD2,15